The TCR beta chain described here comes from a study of patients and donors after allogeneic stem cell transplantation. This clonotype appeared a few times. Trimming removed 2 bases from V and 8 bases from J, with 6 bases in between. The V gene's germline CDR1 is DFQATT and CDR2 SNEGSKA (reference sequence). The CDR3 runs 11 residues. TCRdb reprocessed the RT-PCR reads via MiXCR and lists one record per CDR3 protein. The data show some 160,000 distinct CDR3 sequences, 24% seen once. The J gene is TRBJ1-4, the V gene TRBV20-1; D gene uncertain. The TCR originated in a human donor who was either an allogeneic HSCT recipient or a stem cell or donor lymphocyte infusion donor (not recorded which). It is not recorded whose cells these are; they may come from a transplant donor. Sequenced input: blood, either unsorted or a sorted T cell fraction (not recorded which). This CDR3 is CSARRNEKLFF. In DNA, the CDR3 is TGCAGTGCTAGAAGAAACGAAAAACTGTTTTTT.